This TCR beta chain was documented in a study of blood T cell repertoires in COVID-19. Participant-reported clinical history was the basis for cohort assignment. Clones were sequenced by immunoSEQ multiplex PCR, and TCRdb holds only the in-frame ones, with some missing. Of 190,000 or so clones in the sample, roughly 87% are singletons; the top ten hold approximately 10%. V lost 3 bases to trimming and J lost 8 bases, with 14 bases between them. The CDR3 extends over 14 amino acids. Germline CDR1 PRHDT, CDR2 FYEKMQ (reference sequence). The sequencing input was PBMCs or T cells enriched from blood (not recorded which). The origin of this receptor is a man aged 18 to 30 with acute COVID-19. The chain couples TRBV13 to TRBJ2-1; TRBD1 might be the D (5 bases). Written as DNA, the CDR3 is TGTGCCAGCAGCTTTACCGGCTGGGGCGATGAGCAGTTCTTC. This encodes CASSFTGWGDEQFF. Using reference TRBV13 and TRBJ2-1 for the parts outside the CDR3, the full variable domain is AAGVIQSPRHLIKEKRETATLKCYPIPRHDTVYWYQQGPGQDPQFLISFYEKMQSDKGSIPDRFSAQQFSDYHSELNMSSLELGDSALYFCASSFTGWGDEQFFGPGTRLTVL.